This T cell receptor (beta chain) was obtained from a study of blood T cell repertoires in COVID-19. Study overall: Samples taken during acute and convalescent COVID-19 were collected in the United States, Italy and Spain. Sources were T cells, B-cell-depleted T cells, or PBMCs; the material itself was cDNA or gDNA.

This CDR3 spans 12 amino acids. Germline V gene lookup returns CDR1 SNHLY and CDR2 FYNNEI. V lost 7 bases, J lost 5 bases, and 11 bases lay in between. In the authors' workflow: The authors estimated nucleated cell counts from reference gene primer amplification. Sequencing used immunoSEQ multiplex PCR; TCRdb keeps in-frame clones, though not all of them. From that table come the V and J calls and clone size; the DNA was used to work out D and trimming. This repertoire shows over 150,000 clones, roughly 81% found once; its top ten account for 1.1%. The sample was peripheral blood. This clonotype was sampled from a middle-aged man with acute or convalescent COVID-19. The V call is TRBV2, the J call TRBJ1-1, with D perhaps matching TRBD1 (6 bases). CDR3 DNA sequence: TGTGCCAGCACCGAGGGGGGGACTGAAGCTTTCTTT. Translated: CASTEGGTEAFF.